The sequence of this TCR beta chain was determined in a study of neurological immune-mediated disorders (dated by TCRdb to about 2019). In the study overall: Using UMI-based sequencing, the study compared peripheral blood TCR-beta repertoires from patients with HTLV-I-associated myelopathy (HAM/TSP), patients with multiple sclerosis, and healthy controls. Alongside PBMC samples, the set of more than 80 TCR-beta libraries contained longitudinal samples, technical triplicates, and paired CD4+ and CD8+ T-cell subsets that had been sorted. The cohort included 68 subjects: about 15 with HAM/TSP, some 34 with multiple sclerosis, and around 20 healthy controls.

At the junction V is shortened by 5 bases and J by 3 bases, with 12 bases in between. CDR3 length: 14 amino acids, cysteine to phenylalanine. Of the read, only the CDR3 DNA is kept; its 42 bases are in frame from base 1. Via the germline V gene, CDR1 is SGHRS and CDR2 YFSETQ. Blood bank volunteers in Maryland, USA served as the healthy controls. For the sorted-subset TCR libraries, the starting material was around 1 million sorted CD4+ or CD8+ T cells. Peripheral blood underwent Ficoll-Hypaque density gradient centrifugation to isolate PBMCs, which were then cryopreserved in liquid nitrogen. The study also sequenced paired sorted CD4+ and CD8+ subsets from healthy controls, HAM/TSP patients and MS patients. To synthesize cDNA, template-switch 5'RACE was performed with a primer carrying a 10-nucleotide random unique molecular identifier so that each TCR transcript was tagged. Every sequencing run covered 15-18 subjects and yielded more than 170 million TCR-beta sequences. The RNeasy kit was used to extract total RNA. The KAPA Real-time Library Amplification kit was used to amplify TCR-beta VDJ regions with primers targeting the TCR constant region and the 5'RACE anchor. Sample indexes and Illumina adaptors were added in a first PCR, and a second PCR then increased library yield. After Ampure bead purification, the roughly 650 bp TCR product was size-selected on a 2% E-gel SizeSelection system. Library quality was checked on a Bioanalyzer, concentration was measured with Qubit, and libraries were quantified with the Kapa Library Quantification kit before pooling. An Illumina HiSeq 2500 sequenced the libraries paired-end 2 x 150 bp. To increase sequence diversity, about 25-30% phiX was spiked into each library pool. As for the original processing: Quality-filtered reads were processed with the UMI-based MiGEC pipeline, which removed over 85% of raw TCR sequences during error correction. IMGT germline references were used for aligning VDJ genes, and each clonotype was defined as a unique CDR3 amino acid sequence together with its V-J genes. Clonal expansion, Shannon diversity, and CDR3 relatedness (CalcPairwiseDistances, ClusterSamples) were evaluated with VDJtools, and phylogenetic trees were built with CLCbio workbench. A clone was classed as expanded if it had 8 or more unique UMIs, a cutoff based on coefficient-of-variation modelling across technical triplicates. TCRdb applied fastp at Q25 and MiXCR to the public reads, then kept only in-frame beta chains. Identical CDR3 proteins give one entry, which carries the most common genes and DNA. TCRdb assigned the V and J calls; the authors' analysis was not used. In all, the sample holds about 21,000 distinct CDR3 sequences, and less than 8% of those were seen once. Jointly, the top ten make up 45% of the sample.

Points the paper makes about the study in general: TCR clonal expansion was highest in HAM/TSP patients and lowest in MS patients, with MS patients falling below even healthy controls. Expanded clones from different subjects shared no identical CDR3 amino acid sequences, which suggests that TCR-beta repertoires were private in all groups.

There are many counts of this clonotype. No antigen is known for it. Base qualities are not provided; no much larger clone lies one nucleotide away. The rearranged segments are TRBV5-1 and TRBJ1-5, with the D gene not clear enough to name. The sequenced material came from CD8+ T cells from blood. This TCR was sampled from a man between 18 and 35 years old in good health. The DNA reads as follows: TGCGCCAGCAGTCTTGGACGGGACAATCAGCCCCAGCATTTT. Translated, this gives CASSLGRDNQPQHF. The CDR3, completed at both ends by the reference TRBV5-1 and TRBJ1-5 genes, gives the full variable domain KAGVTQTPRYLIKTRGQQVTLSCSPISGHRSVSWYQQTPGQGLQFLFEYFSETQRNKGNFPGRFSGRQFSNSRSEMNVSTLELGDSALYLCASSLGRDNQPQHFGDGTRLSIL.